This TCR beta chain came from a study of vaccination and CD4 T cells after COVID-19. Study information: The authors used overlapping spike peptides from SARS-CoV-2, HCoV-NL63, HCoV-OC43 and HCoV-229E to stimulate cells.

Cultured CD4+ T-cell DNA underwent Oncomine TCR Beta short-read sequencing. TCRdb processed the PCR reads anew with MiXCR; each CDR3 protein has one entry. The table records around 19,000 distinct CDR3 sequences, roughly 38% of them present only once. Time point described: late sampling 161 to 241 days after vaccination in three convalescent patients. As to treatment: approximately 11-day PBMC culture with coronavirus spike peptide pools or control peptides (ViraFEST assay). Losses at the gene ends were 0 bases for V and 0 bases for J; bases not matched to a gene: 13. Germline V gene data show CDR1 as DFQATT and CDR2 as SNEGSKA (reference sequence). The CDR3 runs to 20 residues. On this clonotype itself: No antigen is known for it.

The sequencing here drew on CD4+ T cells from blood, cultured in vitro, taken about 7 months after SARS-CoV-2 vaccination. The gene calls are TRBV20-1 and TRBJ2-1; 11 positions match TRBD2. This receptor was obtained from a human donor who had recovered from COVID-19. DNA of the CDR3: TGCAGTGCTAGAGATCCCAAGGGGACTAGCGGCAGGAGCTCCTACAATGAGCAGTTCTTC. This translates into CSARDPKGTSGRSSYNEQFF.